The 5 T cell receptor beta chains below all came from one sample that was sequenced in a study of T cells after somatic rescue of genetic block. Generated by immunoSEQ multiplex PCR, the TCRdb table keeps only in-frame clones and is missing some. The repertoire consists of roughly 8,000 clones, with approximately 79% occurring once and the leading ten covering about 25%. The sample consisted of peripheral blood mononuclear cells (PBMCs). These receptors were collected from a boy between 5 and 17 years old.

This clone showed up just a few times. The chain carries TRBV5-4 and TRBJ2-7, with D tentatively TRBD1 or TRBD2 (5 bases each). V lost 3 bases and J lost 0, with 10 bases in between. Germline CDR1 and CDR2: SGHNT and YYREEE (reference sequence). This CDR3 is built from 14 residues. The CDR3 protein is CASSWDRVSYEQYF. The CDR3, as DNA: TGTGCCAGCAGCTGGGACCGAGTCTCCTACGAGCAGTACTTC.

V and J are TRBV28 and TRBJ2-5; tentatively, D is TRBD2 (5 bases). The V end lost 7 bases, the J end lost 3 bases, and 9 bases lay between the germline ends. The CDR3 has 12 amino acids. CDR1 is MDHEN and CDR2 is SYDVKM in the germline V gene. The CDR3 DNA sequence: TGTGCCAGCAACCTAGCCGAAGAGACCCAGTACTTC. This translates into CASNLAEETQYF. The complete variable domain, with remaining parts taken from reference TRBV28 and TRBJ2-5, reads DVKVTQSSRYLVKRTGEKVFLECVQDMDHENMFWYRQDPGLGLRLIYFSYDVKMKEKGDIPEGYSVSREKKERFSLILESASTNQTSMYLCASNLAEETQYFGPGTRLLVL.

V and J are TRBV5-5 and TRBJ2-6; D unclear. CDR3 length: 15 amino acids. V was shortened by 1 base and J by 1 base, with 6 bases between the two germline ends. The V gene's germline CDR1 is SGHKS and CDR2 YYEKEE (reference sequence). The CDR3 here is CASSLTGSGANVLTF. CDR3 sequence (DNA): TGTGCCAGCAGCTTGACTGGGTCTGGGGCCAACGTCCTGACTTTC.

V is TRBV6-1 and J is TRBJ1-2; D not resolved. The CDR3 sequence is 12 residues long. The germline V gene has CDR1 MNHNS and CDR2 SASEGT. The germline V and J ends were trimmed by 8 bases and 2 bases, with 9 bases remaining between them. The CDR3 DNA is TGTGCCAGCCGGGCCAGAAACTATGGCTACACCTTC. It translates to CASRARNYGYTF.

V is TRBV6-1 and J is TRBJ2-1, with TRBD2 matching over 7 bases. Germline values: CDR1 MNHNS, CDR2 SASEGT. The CDR3 totals 16 residues. With 4 bases clipped from V and 5 bases from J, the junction kept 11 bases outside the gene matches. Here the CDR3 DNA reads TGTGCCAGCAGTGCCTCTTGGGGGGGGTCTAACAATGAGCAGTTCTTC. Translated: CASSASWGGSNNEQFF.